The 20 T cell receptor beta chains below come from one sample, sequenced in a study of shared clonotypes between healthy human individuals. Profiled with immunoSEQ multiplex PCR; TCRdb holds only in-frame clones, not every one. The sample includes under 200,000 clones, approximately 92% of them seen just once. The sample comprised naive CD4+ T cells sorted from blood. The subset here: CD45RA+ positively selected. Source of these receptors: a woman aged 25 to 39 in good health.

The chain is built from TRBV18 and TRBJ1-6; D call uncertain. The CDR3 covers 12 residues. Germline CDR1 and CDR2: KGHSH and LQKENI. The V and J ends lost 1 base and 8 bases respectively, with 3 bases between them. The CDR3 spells CASSPRDSPLHF. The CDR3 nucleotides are TGTGCCAGCTCACCACGCGATTCACCCCTCCACTTT.

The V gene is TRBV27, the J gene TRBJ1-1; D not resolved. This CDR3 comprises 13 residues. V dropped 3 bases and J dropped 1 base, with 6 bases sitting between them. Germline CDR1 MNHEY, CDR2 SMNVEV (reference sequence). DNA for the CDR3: TGTGCCAGCAGTTTCCGGTGGAACACTGAAGCTTTCTTT. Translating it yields CASSFRWNTEAFF.

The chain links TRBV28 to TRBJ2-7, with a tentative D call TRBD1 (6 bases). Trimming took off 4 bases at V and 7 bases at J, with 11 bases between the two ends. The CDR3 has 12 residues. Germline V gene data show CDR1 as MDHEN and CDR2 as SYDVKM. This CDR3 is CASSSGVGEQYF. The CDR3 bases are TGTGCCAGCAGTTCAGGGGTCGGTGAGCAGTACTTC. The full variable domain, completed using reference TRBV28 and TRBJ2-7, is DVKVTQSSRYLVKRTGEKVFLECVQDMDHENMFWYRQDPGLGLRLIYFSYDVKMKEKGDIPEGYSVSREKKERFSLILESASTNQTSMYLCASSSGVGEQYFGPGTRLTVT.

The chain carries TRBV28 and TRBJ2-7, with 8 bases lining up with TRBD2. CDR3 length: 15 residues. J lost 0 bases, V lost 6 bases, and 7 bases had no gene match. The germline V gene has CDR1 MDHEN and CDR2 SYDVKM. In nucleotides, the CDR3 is TGTGCCAGCAGGGTAGCGGGATCCAGCTCCTACGAGCAGTACTTC. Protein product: CASRVAGSSSYEQYF.

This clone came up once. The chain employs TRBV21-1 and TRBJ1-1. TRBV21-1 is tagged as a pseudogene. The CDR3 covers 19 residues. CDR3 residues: CASSLGRLGSLLKFAEAFF. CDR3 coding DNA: TGTGCCAGCAGCCTCGGGAGACTCGGGAGTTTGTTGAAATTCGCTGAAGCTTTCTTT.

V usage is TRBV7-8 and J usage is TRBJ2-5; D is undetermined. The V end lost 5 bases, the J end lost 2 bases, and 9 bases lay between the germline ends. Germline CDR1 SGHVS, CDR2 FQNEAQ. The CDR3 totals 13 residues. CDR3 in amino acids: CASSRDIQETQYF. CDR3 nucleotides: TGTGCCAGCAGCCGAGATATTCAAGAGACCCAGTACTTC. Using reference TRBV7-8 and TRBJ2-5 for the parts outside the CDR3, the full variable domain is GAGVSQSPRYKVAKRGQDVALRCDPISGHVSLFWYQQALGQGPEFLTYFQNEAQLDKSGLPSDRFFAERPEGSVSTLKIQRTQQEDSAVYLCASSRDIQETQYFGPGTRLLVL.

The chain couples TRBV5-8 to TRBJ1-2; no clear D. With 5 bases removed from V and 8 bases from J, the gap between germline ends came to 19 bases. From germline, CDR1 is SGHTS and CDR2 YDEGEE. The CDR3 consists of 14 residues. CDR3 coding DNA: TGTGCCAGCAGATGGCTGTTCAGGACGCAGGGCTACACCTTC. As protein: CASRWLFRTQGYTF. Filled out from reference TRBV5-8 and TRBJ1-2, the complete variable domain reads EAGVTQSPTHLIKTRGQQATLRCSPISGHTSVYWYQQALGLGLQFLLWYDEGEERNRGNFPPRFSGRQFPNYSSELNVNALELEDSALYLCASRWLFRTQGYTFGSGTRLTVV.

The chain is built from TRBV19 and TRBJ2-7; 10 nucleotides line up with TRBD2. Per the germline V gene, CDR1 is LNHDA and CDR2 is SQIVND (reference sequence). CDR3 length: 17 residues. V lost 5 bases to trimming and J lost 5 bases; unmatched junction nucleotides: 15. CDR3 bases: TGTGCCAGTAGTTCCCCTTCCTTTAGCGGGAGGCGACACGAGCAGTACTTC. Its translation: CASSSPSFSGRRHEQYF.

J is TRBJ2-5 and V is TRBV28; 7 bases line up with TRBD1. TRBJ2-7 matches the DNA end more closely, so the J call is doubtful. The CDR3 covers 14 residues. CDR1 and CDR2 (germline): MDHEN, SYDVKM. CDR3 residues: CASSLPDRDYEQYF. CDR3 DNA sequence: TGTGCCAGCAGTTTACCTGACAGGGACTACGAGCAGTACTTC.

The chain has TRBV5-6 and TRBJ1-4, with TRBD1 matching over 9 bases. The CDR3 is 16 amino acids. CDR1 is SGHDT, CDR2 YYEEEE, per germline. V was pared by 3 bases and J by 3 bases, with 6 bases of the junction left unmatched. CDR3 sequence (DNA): TGTGCCAGCAGCTATTACAGGGGGCAAGCTAATGAAAAACTGTTTTTT. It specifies CASSYYRGQANEKLFF.

CDR3 in amino acids: CATSSYGTPNEQFF. CDR3 in DNA: TGTGCCACCAGCAGCTACGGGACACCGAATGAGCAGTTCTTC. V usage is TRBV15 and J usage is TRBJ2-1, with D maybe TRBD1 (6 bases). CDR3 length: 14 residues. Germline V gives CDR1 LNHNV, CDR2 YYDKDF (reference sequence). Trimming stripped 3 bases from V and 7 bases from J, with 13 bases between.

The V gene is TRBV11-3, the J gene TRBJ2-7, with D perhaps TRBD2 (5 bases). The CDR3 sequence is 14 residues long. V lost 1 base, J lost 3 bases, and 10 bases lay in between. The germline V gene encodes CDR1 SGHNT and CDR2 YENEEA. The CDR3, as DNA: TGTGCCAGCAGCTTAGCGGACCGGGACTACGAGCAGTACTTC. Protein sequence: CASSLADRDYEQYF.

CDR3 sequence (DNA): TGCAGTGCTATCTCCAATGAGCAGTTCTTC. Amino acids: CSAISNEQFF. J is TRBJ2-1 and V is TRBV20-1, with D uncertain. Trimming removed 4 bases at V and 6 bases at J, with 4 bases between. Germline V gene sequence: CDR1 DFQATT, CDR2 SNEGSKA (reference sequence). CDR3 length: 10 residues.

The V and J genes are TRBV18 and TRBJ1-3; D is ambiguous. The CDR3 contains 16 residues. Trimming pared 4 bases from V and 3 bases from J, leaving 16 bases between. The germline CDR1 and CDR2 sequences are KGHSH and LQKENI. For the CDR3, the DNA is TGTGCCAGCTCACTAGAACAGCTTAACATTGGAAACACCATATATTTT. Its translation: CASSLEQLNIGNTIYF.

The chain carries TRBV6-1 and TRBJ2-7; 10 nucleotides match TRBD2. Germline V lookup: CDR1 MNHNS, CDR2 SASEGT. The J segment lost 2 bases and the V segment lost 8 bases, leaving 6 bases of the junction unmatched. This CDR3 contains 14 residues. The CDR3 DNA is TGTGCCAGCGGCGTTAGCGGGGGGACCTACGAGCAGTACTTC. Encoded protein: CASGVSGGTYEQYF.

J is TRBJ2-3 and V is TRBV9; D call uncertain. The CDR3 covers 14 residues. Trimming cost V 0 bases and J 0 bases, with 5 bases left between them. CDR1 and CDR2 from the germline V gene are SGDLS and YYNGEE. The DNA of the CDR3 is TGTGCCAGCAGCGTAGACCTTAGCACAGATACGCAGTATTTT. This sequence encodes CASSVDLSTDTQYF.

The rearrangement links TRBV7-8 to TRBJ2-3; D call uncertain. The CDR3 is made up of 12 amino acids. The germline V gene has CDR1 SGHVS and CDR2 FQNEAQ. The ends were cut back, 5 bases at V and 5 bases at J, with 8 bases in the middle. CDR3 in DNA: TGTGCCAGCAGCCCACCTTTAGATACGCAGTATTTT. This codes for CASSPPLDTQYF.

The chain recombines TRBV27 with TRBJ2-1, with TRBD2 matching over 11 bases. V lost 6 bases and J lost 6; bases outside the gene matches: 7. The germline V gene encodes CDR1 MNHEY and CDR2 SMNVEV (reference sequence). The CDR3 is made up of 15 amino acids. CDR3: CASSRGLAGSNEQFF. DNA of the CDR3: TGTGCCAGCAGCCGAGGACTAGCGGGTAGCAATGAGCAGTTCTTC.

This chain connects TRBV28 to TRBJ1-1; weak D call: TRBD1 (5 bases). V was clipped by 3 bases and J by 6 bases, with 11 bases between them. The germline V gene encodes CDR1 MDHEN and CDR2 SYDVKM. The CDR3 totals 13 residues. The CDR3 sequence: CASSFERGAEAFF. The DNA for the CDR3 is TGTGCCAGCAGTTTTGAAAGGGGCGCTGAAGCTTTCTTT.

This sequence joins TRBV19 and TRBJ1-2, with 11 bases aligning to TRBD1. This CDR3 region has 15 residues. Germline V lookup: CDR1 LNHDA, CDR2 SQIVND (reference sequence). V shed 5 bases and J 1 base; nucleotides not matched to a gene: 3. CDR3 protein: CASSLGQGVNYGYTF. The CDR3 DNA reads TGTGCCAGTAGTTTGGGACAGGGGGTTAACTATGGCTACACCTTC.